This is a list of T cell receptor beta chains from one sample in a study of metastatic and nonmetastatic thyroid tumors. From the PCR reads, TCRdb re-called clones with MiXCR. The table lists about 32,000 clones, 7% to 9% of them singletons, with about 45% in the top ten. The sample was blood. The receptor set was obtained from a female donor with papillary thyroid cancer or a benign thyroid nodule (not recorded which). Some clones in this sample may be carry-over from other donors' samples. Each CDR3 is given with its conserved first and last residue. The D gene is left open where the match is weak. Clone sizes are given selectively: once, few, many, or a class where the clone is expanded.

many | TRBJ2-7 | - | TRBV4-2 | CASSPQGPAPRSYEQYF | TGTGCCAGCAGCCCACAGGGTCCTGCGCCGCGCTCCTACGAGCAGTACTTC
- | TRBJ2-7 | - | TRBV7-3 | CASIFGVCPPHEQYF | TGTGCCAGCATCTTTGGGGTGTGCCCGCCCCACGAGCAGTACTTC
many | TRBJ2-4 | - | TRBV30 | CAWRDSSNIQYF | TGTGCCTGGAGGGACAGTTCGAACATTCAGTACTTC
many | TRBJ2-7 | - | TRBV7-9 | CASTFSRVDEQYF | TGTGCCAGCACGTTTTCACGGGTCGACGAGCAGTACTTC
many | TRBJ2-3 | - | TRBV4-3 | CASSQDFGGIDTQYF | TGCGCCAGCAGCCAAGATTTTGGGGGGATAGATACGCAGTATTTT
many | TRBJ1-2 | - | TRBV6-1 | CASSLDSNYGYTF | TGTGCCAGCAGCCTCGACAGCAACTATGGCTACACCTTC
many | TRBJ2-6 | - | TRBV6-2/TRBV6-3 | CASSPGANVLTF | TGTGCCAGCAGTCCCGGGGCCAACGTCCTGACTTTC
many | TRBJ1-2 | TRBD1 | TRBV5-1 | CASSYIPDRGYTF | TGCGCCAGCAGTTATATCCCGGACAGGGGCTACACCTTC
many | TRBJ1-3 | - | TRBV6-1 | CASRRMGGNTIYF | TGTGCCAGCAGAAGGATGGGAGGAAACACCATATATTTT
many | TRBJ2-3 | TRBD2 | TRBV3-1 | CASSLSTGTSGRTQYF | TGTGCCAGCAGCCTTAGTACCGGGACTAGCGGGAGGACGCAGTATTTT
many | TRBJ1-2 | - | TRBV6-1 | CASSEPPGEGGYTF | TGTGCCAGCAGTGAACCCCCAGGGGAAGGTGGCTACACCTTC
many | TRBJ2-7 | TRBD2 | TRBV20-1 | CSARGTSGSMYDEQYF | TGCAGTGCTAGAGGTACTAGCGGGAGTATGTACGACGAGCAGTACTTC
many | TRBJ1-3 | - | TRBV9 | CASSPEIWTEYSGNTIYF | TGTGCCAGCAGCCCTGAGATATGGACGGAATACTCTGGAAACACCATATATTTT
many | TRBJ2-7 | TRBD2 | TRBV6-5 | CASSYRSGGRHEQYF | TGTGCCAGCAGTTACCGGTCGGGGGGGCGACACGAGCAGTACTTC
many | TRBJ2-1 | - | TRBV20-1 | CSARGQRGNEQFF | TGCAGTGCTAGAGGTCAGAGGGGCAATGAGCAGTTCTTC
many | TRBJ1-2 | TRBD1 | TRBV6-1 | CASRDGTANYGYTF | TGTGCCAGCAGGGACGGGACAGCTAACTATGGCTACACCTTC
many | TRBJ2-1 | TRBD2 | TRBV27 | CASSSAGAPSSYNEQFF | TGTGCCAGCAGTTCAGCGGGGGCCCCCAGCTCCTACAATGAGCAGTTCTTC
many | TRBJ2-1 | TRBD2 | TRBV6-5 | CASSYSGGRGPAEQFF | TGTGCCAGCAGTTACTCGGGAGGGAGGGGCCCAGCTGAGCAGTTCTTC
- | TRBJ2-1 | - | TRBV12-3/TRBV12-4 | CVSGTSSYNEQFF | TGTGTCAGCGGTACGAGCTCCTACAATGAGCAGTTCTTC
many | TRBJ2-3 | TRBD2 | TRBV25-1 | CASSEWPPPAGGNTDTQYF | TGTGCCAGCAGTGAATGGCCCCCTCCAGCGGGGGGAAACACAGATACGCAGTATTTT
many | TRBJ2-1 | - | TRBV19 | CASSIGPYNEQFF | TGTGCCAGTAGTATAGGCCCGTACAATGAGCAGTTCTTC
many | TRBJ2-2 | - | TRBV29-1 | CSVQVPGPSGELFF | TGCAGCGTTCAGGTCCCCGGCCCATCCGGGGAGCTGTTTTTT
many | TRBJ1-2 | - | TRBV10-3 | CAISERPSKDGYTF | TGTGCCATCAGTGAGAGACCAAGCAAGGATGGCTACACCTTC
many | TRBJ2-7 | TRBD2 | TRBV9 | CASSLGLAGSYEQYF | TGTGCCAGCAGCCTTGGACTAGCGGGCTCCTACGAGCAGTACTTC
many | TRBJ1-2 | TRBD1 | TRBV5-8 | CASSSTGIYGYTF | TGTGCCAGCAGCTCGACAGGGATCTATGGCTACACCTTC
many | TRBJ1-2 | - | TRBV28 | CASSLSLTGANYGYTF | TGTGCCAGCAGTCTAAGCCTCACCGGGGCGAACTATGGCTACACCTTC
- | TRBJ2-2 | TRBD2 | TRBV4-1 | CASSRTSGTTGELFF | TGCGCCAGCAGCCGGACTAGCGGGACCACCGGGGAGCTGTTTTTT
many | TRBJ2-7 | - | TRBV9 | CASSKRGGGIAEQYF | TGTGCCAGCAGCAAACGGGGAGGGGGAATAGCCGAGCAGTACTTC
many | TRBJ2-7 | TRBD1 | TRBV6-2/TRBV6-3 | CASRQGVYEQYF | TGTGCCAGCAGACAGGGGGTCTACGAGCAGTACTTC
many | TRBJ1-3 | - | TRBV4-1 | CARPSLAETGNTIYF | TGCGCCAGACCTTCCCTCGCTGAAACTGGAAACACCATATATTTT
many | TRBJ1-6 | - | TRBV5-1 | CASSLQGPNSPLHF | TGCGCCAGCAGCTTGCAGGGCCCGAATTCACCCCTCCACTTT
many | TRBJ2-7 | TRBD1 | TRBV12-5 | CASGLGTGGFAYEQYF | TGTGCTAGTGGTTTGGGGACAGGGGGCTTCGCCTACGAGCAGTACTTC
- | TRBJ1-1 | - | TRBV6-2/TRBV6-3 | CASSPFEGATEAFF | TGTGCCAGCTCCCCTTTCGAAGGGGCAACTGAAGCTTTCTTT
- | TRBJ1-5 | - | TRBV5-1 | CASSLDPGGDQPQHF | TGCGCCAGCAGCTTGGATCCGGGGGGTGATCAGCCCCAGCATTTT
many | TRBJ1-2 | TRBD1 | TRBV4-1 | CASSQPGQGAGYGYTF | TGCGCCAGCAGCCAGCCGGGACAGGGGGCGGGATATGGCTACACCTTC
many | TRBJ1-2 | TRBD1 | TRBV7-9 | CASLGQATNYGYTF | TGTGCCAGCCTGGGACAGGCCACTAACTATGGCTACACCTTC
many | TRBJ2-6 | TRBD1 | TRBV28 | CASRAIDRASGANVLTF | TGTGCCAGCAGAGCCATTGACAGGGCCTCTGGGGCCAACGTCCTGACTTTC
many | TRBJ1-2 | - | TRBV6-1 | CASTAGNTNYGYTF | TGTGCCAGCACTGCAGGGAACACAAACTATGGCTACACCTTC
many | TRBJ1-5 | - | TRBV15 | CATSRGWGDNQPQHF | TGTGCCACCAGCAGAGGTTGGGGGGACAATCAGCCCCAGCATTTT
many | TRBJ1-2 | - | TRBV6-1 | CASSKQAYGYTF | TGTGCCAGCAGTAAACAGGCCTATGGCTACACCTTC
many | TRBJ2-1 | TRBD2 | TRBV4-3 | CASSLNVGTSGNNEQFF | TGCGCCAGCAGCCTTAATGTTGGGACTAGCGGAAACAATGAGCAGTTCTTC
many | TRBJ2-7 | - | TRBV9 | CASSPSITDSYEQYF | TGTGCCAGCAGCCCAAGTATAACGGATTCCTACGAGCAGTACTTC
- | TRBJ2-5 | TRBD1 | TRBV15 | CATRTGGDETQYF | TGTGCCACCCGGACAGGGGGAGATGAGACCCAGTACTTC
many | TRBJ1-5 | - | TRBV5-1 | CASSLATGHQPQHF | TGCGCCAGCAGCTTGGCCACAGGACACCAGCCCCAGCATTTT
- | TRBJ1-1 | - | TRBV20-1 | CSASLFRGGRHTEAFF | TGCAGTGCTAGCTTGTTTCGGGGGGGGCGTCACACTGAAGCTTTCTTT